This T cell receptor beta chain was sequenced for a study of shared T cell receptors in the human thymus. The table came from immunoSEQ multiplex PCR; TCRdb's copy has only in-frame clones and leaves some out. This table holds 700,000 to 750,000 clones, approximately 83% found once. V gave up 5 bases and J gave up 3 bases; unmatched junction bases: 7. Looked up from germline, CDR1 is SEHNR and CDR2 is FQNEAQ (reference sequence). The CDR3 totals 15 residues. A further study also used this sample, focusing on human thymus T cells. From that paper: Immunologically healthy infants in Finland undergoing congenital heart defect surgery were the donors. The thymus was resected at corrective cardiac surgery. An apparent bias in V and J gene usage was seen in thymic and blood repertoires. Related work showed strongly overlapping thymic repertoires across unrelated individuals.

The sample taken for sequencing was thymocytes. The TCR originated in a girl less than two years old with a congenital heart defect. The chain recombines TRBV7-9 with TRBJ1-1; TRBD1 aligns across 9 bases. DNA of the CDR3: TGTGCCAGCAGCAATAACAGGGGGCGCGACACTGAAGCTTTCTTT. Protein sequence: CASSNNRGRDTEAFF.